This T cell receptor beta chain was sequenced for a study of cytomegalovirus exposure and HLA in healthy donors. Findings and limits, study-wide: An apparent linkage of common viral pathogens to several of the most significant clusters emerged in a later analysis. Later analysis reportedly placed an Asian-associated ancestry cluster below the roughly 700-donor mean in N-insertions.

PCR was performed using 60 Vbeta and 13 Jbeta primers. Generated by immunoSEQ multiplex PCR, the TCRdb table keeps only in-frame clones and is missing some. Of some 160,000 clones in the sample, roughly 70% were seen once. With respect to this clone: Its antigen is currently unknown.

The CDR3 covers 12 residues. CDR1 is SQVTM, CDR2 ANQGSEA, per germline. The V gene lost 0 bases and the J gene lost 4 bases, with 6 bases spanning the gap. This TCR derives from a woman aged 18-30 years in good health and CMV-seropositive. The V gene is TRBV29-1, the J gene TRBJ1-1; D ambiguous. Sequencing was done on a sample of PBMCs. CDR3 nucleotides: TGCAGCGTTGAAGACAGCGGCACTGAAGCTTTCTTT. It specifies CSVEDSGTEAFF.